This TCR beta chain was sequenced for a study of cytomegalovirus exposure and HLA in healthy donors. Donors were ostensibly healthy at sampling, although undocumented immune exposures were probable. PCR used 60 Vbeta primers and 13 Jbeta primers. The repertoire was sequenced with immunoSEQ multiplex PCR; TCRdb's copy has only in-frame clones and lacks some. The sample carries approximately 200,000 clones, nearly 80% recorded once. Study-wide points: Diagnosis of cytomegalovirus status made by the classifier reportedly showed high specificity and sensitivity.

This clone was detected a few times. Its antigen is still unknown. The CDR3 loop spans 18 amino acids. The V end lost 5 bases, the J end lost 3 bases, and 26 bases lay between the germline ends. Germline V CDR1 and CDR2: SEHNR, FQNEAQ (reference sequence). V and J are TRBV7-9 and TRBJ2-7; tentatively, D is TRBD1 (6 bases). The receptor comes from a man between 18 and 35 years old in good health and CMV-seronegative. Sequencing was done on a sample of PBMCs. CDR3 residues: CASSPSPEAGTPNYEQYF. CDR3 coding DNA: TGTGCCAGCAGCCCTAGCCCCGAAGCCGGGACACCAAACTACGAGCAGTACTTC.